Described below is a single TCR beta chain sequence and its context. Its specificity is not known. These data originate in a study of cytomegalovirus exposure and HLA in healthy donors. Study conclusions and caveats: The CMV antigen specificity of three CMV-associated chains was confirmed through in vitro analysis.

PCR was performed using 60 Vbeta and 13 Jbeta primers. Using immunoSEQ multiplex PCR, the repertoire was profiled, and TCRdb retains in-frame clones only, with some absent. The sample lists roughly 130,000 clones, around 67% occurring once. The germline gives CDR1 SGHNT, CDR2 YENEEA. The junction had 14 bases not matched to a gene; V was cut back by 5 bases and J by 7 bases. The CDR3 is made up of 15 amino acids. The rearrangement links TRBV11-3 to TRBJ2-7; 7 bases map to TRBD1. The receptor comes from a middle-aged woman in good health and CMV-seropositive. The sequenced material came from PBMCs. CDR3 sequence reads: CASSKTGTVAEEQYF. The DNA of the CDR3 is TGTGCCAGCAGCAAAACAGGGACAGTCGCTGAGGAGCAGTACTTC.